The present T cell receptor beta chain was sequenced within a study of shared clonotypes between healthy human individuals. Overall study results and limits: Clonotype sharing among donors was thought likely to change with sequencing depth. Owing to a small donor count, the genetic and exposure-history diversity represented was limited.

Germline CDR1 and CDR2: SGDLS and YYNGEE. The CDR3 runs 16 residues. Trimming removed 4 bases from V and 7 bases from J; junction bases left unmatched: 11. A word on this clone: What it binds is unknown.

Ten immunoSEQ deep assay plates served to sequence unsorted PBMC DNA. The repertoire was sequenced with immunoSEQ multiplex PCR; TCRdb's copy has only in-frame clones and lacks some. The sample lists more than 400,000 clones; about 84% were seen once. Nashville, Tennessee was home to all donors, who were Caucasian adults. This TCR was recovered from a woman aged 40 to 50 in good health. Some clones in this sample may be carry-over from other donors' samples. Sequences were obtained from PBMCs. The V gene is TRBV9, the J gene TRBJ2-3; 11 bases line up with TRBD2. The CDR3 DNA sequence: TGTGCCAGCAGCCCCCCGGGACTAGCGGTTCCGTATACGCAGTATTTT. It yields the protein CASSPPGLAVPYTQYF.